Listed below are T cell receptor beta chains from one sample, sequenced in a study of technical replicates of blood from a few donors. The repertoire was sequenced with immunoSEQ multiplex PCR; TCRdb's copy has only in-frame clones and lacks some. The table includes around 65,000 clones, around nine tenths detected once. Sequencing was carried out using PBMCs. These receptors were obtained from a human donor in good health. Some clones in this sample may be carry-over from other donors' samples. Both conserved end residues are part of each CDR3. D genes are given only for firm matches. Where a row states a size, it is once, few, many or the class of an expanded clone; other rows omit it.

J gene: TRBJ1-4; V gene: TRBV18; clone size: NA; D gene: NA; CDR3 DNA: TGTGCCAGCTCACCATACACAATCTCGGGTTTTAATGAAAAACTGTTTTTT; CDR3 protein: CASSPYTISGFNEKLFF
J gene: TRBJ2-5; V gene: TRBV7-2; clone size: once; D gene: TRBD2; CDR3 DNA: TGTGCCAGCAGCTGGTCTCTAGCGGTCCACGAGACCCAGTACTTC; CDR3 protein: CASSWSLAVHETQYF
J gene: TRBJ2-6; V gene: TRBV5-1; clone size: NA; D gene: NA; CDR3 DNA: TGCGCCAGCAGCTTACCGGGTTCTGGGGCCAACGTCCTGACTTTC; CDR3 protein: CASSLPGSGANVLTF
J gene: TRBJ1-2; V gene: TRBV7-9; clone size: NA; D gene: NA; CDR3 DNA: TGTGCCAGCAGCCAAGCGACAGGTTTATGGGTTGGTTACACCTTC; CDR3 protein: CASSQATGLWVGYTF
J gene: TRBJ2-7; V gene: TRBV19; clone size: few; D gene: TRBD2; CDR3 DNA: TGTGCCAGTAGTAAGAGACTAGCGGGAGATGGGGAGCAGTACTTC; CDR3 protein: CASSKRLAGDGEQYF
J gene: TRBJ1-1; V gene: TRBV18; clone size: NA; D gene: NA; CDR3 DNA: TGTGCCAGCTCACCTAGGCGGGACACTGAAGCTTTCTTT; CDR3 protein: CASSPRRDTEAFF
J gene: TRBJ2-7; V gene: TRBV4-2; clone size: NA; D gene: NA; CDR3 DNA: TGTGCCAGCAGCCAAGCCGCCGAGCAGGCCTACGAGCAGTACTTC; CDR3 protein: CASSQAAEQAYEQYF
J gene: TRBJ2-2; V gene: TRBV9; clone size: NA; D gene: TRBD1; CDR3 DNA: TGTGCCAGCAGCGGACAGGGGGTTTCGGGAAACACCGGGGAGCTGTTTTTT; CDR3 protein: CASSGQGVSGNTGELFF
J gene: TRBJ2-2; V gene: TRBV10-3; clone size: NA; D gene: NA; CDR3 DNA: TGTGCCATCAGTGAACTAACCAATACGAACACCGGGGAGCTGTTTTTT; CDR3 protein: CAISELTNTNTGELFF
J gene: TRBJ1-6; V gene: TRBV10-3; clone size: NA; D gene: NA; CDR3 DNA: TGTGCCTCCGCCGGGATCCCCAATTCACCCCTCCACTTT; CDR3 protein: CASAGIPNSPLHF
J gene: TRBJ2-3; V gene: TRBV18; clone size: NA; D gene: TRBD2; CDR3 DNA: TGTGCCAGCTCACGTTCCGGACTAGCGGGAGGGGCAGATACGCAGTATTTT; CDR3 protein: CASSRSGLAGGADTQYF
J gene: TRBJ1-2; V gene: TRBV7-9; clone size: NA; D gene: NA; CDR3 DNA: TGTGCCAGCAGCTTAGGTTCTCGGGGGTATGGCTACACCTTC; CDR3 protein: CASSLGSRGYGYTF
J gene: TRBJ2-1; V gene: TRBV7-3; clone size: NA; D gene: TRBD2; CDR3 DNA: TGTGCCAGCAGCTTTCGGACTAGCGGGGCTGACAATGAGCAGTTCTTC; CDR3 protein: CASSFRTSGADNEQFF
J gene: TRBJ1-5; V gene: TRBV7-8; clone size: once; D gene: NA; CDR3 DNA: TGTGCCAGCAGCTTAGCGCGGGGGAGTTCCTATAGCAATCAGCCCCAGCATTTT; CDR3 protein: CASSLARGSSYSNQPQHF
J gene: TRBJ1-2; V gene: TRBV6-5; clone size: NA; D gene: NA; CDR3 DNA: TGTGCCAGCAGTGCCTCCAGGGTTGATGTCTATGGCTACACCTTC; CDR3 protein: CASSASRVDVYGYTF
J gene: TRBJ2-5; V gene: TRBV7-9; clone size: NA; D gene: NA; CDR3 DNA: TGTGCCAGCAGCCCCGGGACTCCCGCAGAGACCCAGTACTTC; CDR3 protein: CASSPGTPAETQYF
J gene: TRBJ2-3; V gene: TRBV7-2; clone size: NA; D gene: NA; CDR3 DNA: TGTGCCAGCAGCTTTAGTCGCACAGATACGCAGTATTTT; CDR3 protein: CASSFSRTDTQYF
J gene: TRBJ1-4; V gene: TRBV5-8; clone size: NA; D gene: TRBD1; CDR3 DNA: TGTGCCAGCAGAAACCAGGGGGTTATTGTCGATGAAAAACTGTTTTTT; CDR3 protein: CASRNQGVIVDEKLFF
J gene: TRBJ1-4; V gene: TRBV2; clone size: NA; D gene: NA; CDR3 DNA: TGTGCCAGCAGTGCGGGAGCAACTAATGAAAAACTGTTTTTT; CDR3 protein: CASSAGATNEKLFF
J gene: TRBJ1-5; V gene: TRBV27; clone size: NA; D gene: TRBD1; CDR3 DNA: TGTGCCAGCAGTTCCCGGACAGGGGGCAATCAGCCCCAGCATTTT; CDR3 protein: CASSSRTGGNQPQHF
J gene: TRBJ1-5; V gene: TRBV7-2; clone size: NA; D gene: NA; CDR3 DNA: TGTGCCAGCAGCAAACCAGGGGATGGCAATCAGCCCCAGCATTTT; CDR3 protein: CASSKPGDGNQPQHF
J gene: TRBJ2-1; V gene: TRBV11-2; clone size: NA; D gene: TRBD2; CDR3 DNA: TGTGCCAGCAGCCCCCCCCGCGGGAGCATCAATGAGCAGTTCTTC; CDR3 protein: CASSPPRGSINEQFF
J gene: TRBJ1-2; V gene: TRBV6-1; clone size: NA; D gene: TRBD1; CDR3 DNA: TGTGCCAGCAGTGTCGACAGGGAGTACGGCTACACCTTC; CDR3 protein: CASSVDREYGYTF
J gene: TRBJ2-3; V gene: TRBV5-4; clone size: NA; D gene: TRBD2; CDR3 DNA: TGTGCCAGCAGCTTGGGGCGGGGGGGCCCAGTTACAGATACGCAGTATTTT; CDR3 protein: CASSLGRGGPVTDTQYF
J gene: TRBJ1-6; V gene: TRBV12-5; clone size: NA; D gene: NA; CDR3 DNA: TGTGCTAGTGGTTTAGGGCCCGGGGACATCCTGAGCTCCTATAATTCACCCCTCCACTTT; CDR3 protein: CASGLGPGDILSSYNSPLHF
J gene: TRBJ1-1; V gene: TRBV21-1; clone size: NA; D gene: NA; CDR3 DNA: TGTGCCAGCAGCACTTGGACAGGTTGCGGTCGGGGTGAAGCTTTCTTT; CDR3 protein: CASSTWTGCGRGEAFF
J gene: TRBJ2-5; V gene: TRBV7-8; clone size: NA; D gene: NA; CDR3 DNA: TGTGCCAGCAGCTTTGGAGAAGGACTAAGAGAGACCCAGTACTTC; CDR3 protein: CASSFGEGLRETQYF
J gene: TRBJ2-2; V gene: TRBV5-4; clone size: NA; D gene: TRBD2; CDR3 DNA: TGTGCCAGCAGCTTGGGGCAGCGGGGGAACACCGGGGAGCTGTTTTTT; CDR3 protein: CASSLGQRGNTGELFF
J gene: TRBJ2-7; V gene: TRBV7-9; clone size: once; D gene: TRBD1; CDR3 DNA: TGTGCCAGCAGCCCAGGACAGGGTAAGGCCGAGCAGTACTTC; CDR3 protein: CASSPGQGKAEQYF
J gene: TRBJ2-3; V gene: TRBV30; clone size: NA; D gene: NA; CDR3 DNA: TGTGCCTGGAGTCGCACCCCTAACAGGGTAAACACAGATGCGCAGTATTTT; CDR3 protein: CAWSRTPNRVNTDAQYF
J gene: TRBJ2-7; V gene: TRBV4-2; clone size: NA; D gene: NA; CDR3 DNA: TGTGCCAGCAGCCAAGAAGGGCTAGCGATCTACGAGCAGTACTTC; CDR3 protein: CASSQEGLAIYEQYF
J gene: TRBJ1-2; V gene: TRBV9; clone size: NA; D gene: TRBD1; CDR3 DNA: TGTGCCAGCAGCTCCGGGACAGGGATCGACTATGGCTACACCTTC; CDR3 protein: CASSSGTGIDYGYTF
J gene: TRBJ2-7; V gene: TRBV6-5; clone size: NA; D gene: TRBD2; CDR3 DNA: TGTGCCGCCGGGAGAGCGGGACCCTCCTACGAGCAGTACTTC; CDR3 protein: CAAGRAGPSYEQYF
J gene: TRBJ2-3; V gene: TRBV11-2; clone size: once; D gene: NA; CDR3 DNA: TGTGCCAGCAGCTTGTTTCCTTCCGATACGCAGTATTTT; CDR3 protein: CASSLFPSDTQYF
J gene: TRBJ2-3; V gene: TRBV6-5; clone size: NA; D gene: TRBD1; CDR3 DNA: TGTGCCAGCAGAGCAGGGGGCTATGGCACAGATACGCAGTATTTT; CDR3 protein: CASRAGGYGTDTQYF
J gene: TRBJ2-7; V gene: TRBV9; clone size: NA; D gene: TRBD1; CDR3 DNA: TGTGCCAGCAGCCCCGGACAGGGTTTGGAGCAGTACTTC; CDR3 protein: CASSPGQGLEQYF
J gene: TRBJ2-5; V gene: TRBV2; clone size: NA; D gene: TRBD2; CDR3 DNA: TGTGTTAGCGGGGTGGGGACCCAGTACTTC; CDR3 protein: CVSGVGTQYF
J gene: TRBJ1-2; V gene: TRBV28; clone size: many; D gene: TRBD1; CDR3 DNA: TGTGCCAGCAGGAGCCAGGGGGCTCACTATGGCTACACCTTC; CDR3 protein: CASRSQGAHYGYTF
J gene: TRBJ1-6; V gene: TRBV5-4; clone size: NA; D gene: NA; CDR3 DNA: TGTGCCAGCAGCACCGGGGGGGATCCCCTCCACTTT; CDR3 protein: CASSTGGDPLHF
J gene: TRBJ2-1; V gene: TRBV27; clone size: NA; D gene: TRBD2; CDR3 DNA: TGTGCCAGCAGCAACAAGGGGACTAGCGGACCTAATGAGCAGTTCTTC; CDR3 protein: CASSNKGTSGPNEQFF